Ten or more counts support the clone carrying this TCR beta chain. The target antigen is unknown. This related bone marrow graft donor gave peripheral blood on the day of marrow donation. These data come from a study of T cells after posttransplantation cyclophosphamide. There are 13 residues in the CDR3. Deletions cut 6 bases from V and 4 bases from J, with 12 bases between. Germline CDR1 and CDR2: LNHDA and SQIVND (reference sequence). Overall study results and limits: Donor CD8+ memory clones often dominated recipient blood repertoires at later times. After PTCy, TRB diversity resembled that of CNI/methotrexate controls. TRB overlap between skin or GI tissue T cells and blood was limited.

The assay was immunoSEQ multiplex PCR, and TCRdb's table has in-frame clones only and misses some. Singletons are absent from the sample, which has 38,000 or so clones. This rearrangement joins TRBV19 to TRBJ2-5; tentative D call: TRBD2 (5 bases). The TCR originated in a man aged 50-60 years in good health, CMV-negative, and a related stem cell transplant donor. Sequencing input: PBMCs. DNA of the CDR3: TGTGCCAGTAGAGCGGAGCCTCGAGAGACCCAGTACTTC. This codes for CASRAEPRETQYF.